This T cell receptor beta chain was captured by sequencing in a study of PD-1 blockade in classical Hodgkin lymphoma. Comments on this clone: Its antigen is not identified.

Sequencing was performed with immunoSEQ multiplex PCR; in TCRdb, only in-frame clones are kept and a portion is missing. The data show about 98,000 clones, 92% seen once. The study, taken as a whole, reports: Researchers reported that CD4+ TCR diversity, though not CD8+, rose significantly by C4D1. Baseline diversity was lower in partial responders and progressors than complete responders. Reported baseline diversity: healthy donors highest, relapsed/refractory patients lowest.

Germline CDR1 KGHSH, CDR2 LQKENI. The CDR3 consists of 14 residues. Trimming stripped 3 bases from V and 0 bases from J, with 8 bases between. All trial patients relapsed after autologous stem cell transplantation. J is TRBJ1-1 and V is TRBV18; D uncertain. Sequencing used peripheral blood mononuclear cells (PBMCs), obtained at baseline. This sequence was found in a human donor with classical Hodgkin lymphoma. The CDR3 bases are TGTGCCAGCTCACCGCCCTTGCTGAACACTGAAGCTTTCTTT. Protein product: CASSPPLLNTEAFF.